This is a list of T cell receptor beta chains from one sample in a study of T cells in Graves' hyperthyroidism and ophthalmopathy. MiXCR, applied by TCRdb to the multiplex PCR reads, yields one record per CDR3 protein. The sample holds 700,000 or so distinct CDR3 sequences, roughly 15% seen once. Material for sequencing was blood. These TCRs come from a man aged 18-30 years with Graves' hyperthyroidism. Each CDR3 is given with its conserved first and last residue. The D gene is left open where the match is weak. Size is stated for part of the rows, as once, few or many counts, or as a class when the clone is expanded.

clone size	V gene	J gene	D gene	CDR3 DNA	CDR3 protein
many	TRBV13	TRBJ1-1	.	TGTGCCAGCAACGACAGGCTAAGGGCTGAAGCTTTCTTT	CASNDRLRAEAFF
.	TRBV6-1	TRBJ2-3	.	TGTGCCAGCAGTGAAACTTTCGGGTTGACAGATACGCAGTATTTT	CASSETFGLTDTQYF
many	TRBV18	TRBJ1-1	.	TGTGCCAGCCGAGTCGGGATGAACACTGAAGCTTTCTTT	CASRVGMNTEAFF
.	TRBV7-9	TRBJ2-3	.	TGTGCCAGCAGCTTAGCAACGGGGTCGCAGTATTTT	CASSLATGSQYF
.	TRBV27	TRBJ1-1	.	TGTGCCAGCAAATCCGGAACAGGTCCTGAAGCTTTCTTT	CASKSGTGPEAFF
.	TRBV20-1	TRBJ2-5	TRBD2	TGCAGTGCTAGCGCGCTAGCGGGAGGTACGGGGCAAGAGACCCAGTACTTC	CSASALAGGTGQETQYF
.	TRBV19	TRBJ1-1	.	TGTGCCAGTAGTATTATCGGAGGATACACTGAAGCTTTCTTT	CASSIIGGYTEAFF
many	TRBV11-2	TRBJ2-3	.	TGTGCCAGCAGCTTATTAGGGCCACAGGCCACAGATACGCAGTATTTT	CASSLLGPQATDTQYF
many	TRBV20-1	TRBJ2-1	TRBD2	TGCAGTGCTAGAGAGCAAGCGGGAGGGCCCGATGAGCAGTTCTTC	CSAREQAGGPDEQFF
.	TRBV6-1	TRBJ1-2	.	TGTGCCAGTACTAGGGCGGGGGACTTTGGCTACACCTTC	CASTRAGDFGYTF
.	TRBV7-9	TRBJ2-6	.	TGTGCCAGCAGCTTATCTGGCACCGGGAGCTCTGGGGCCAACGTCCTGACTTTC	CASSLSGTGSSGANVLTF
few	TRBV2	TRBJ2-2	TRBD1	TGTGCCAGCACCGTTACGGACAGGCACGCGAACACCGGGGAGCTGTTTTTT	CASTVTDRHANTGELFF
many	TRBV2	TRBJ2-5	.	TGTGCCAGCAGTGGAGGGAGACTACCGACCCAAGAGACCCAGTACTTC	CASSGGRLPTQETQYF
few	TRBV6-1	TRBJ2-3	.	TGTGCCAGCAGTGAAAGGACTTGGGATACGCAGTATTTT	CASSERTWDTQYF
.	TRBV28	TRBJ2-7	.	TGTGCCAGTGGGACTTTTACCTACGAGCAGTACTTC	CASGTFTYEQYF
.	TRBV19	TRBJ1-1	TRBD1	TGTGCCAGTAGTCCCAGGACAGGGCTAGGCACTGAAGCTTTCTTT	CASSPRTGLGTEAFF
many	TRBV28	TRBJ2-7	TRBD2	TGTGCCAGCAGCTCAATCGTCCTAGCAGCCGGGAGGGAGCAGTACTTC	CASSSIVLAAGREQYF
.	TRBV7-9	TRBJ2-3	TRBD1	TGTGCCAGCAGCAGGGACAGGGTAGGCGATACGCAGTATTTT	CASSRDRVGDTQYF
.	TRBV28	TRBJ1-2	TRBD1	TGTGCCAGCAGTAGCACAGGGGCGGCCCCAGGAGGCTACACCTTC	CASSSTGAAPGGYTF
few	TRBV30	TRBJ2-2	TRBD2	TGTGCCTGGAGTAGACTAGCGGGAGCGGTCACCGGGGAGCTGTTTTTT	CAWSRLAGAVTGELFF
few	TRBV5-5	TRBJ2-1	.	TGTGCCAGCAGCTCGGAGGGCGGGGTGGGGTTCTTC	CASSSEGGVGFF
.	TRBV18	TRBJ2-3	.	TGTGCCAGCTCACCACGGCTAACGGCAGATACGCAGTATTTT	CASSPRLTADTQYF
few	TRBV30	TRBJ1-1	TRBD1	TGTGCCTGGAGTGTACACCGGGCAGGGGGCTGTGGTGAAGCTTTCTTT	CAWSVHRAGGCGEAFF
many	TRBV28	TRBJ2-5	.	TGTGCCAGCAGTTCCCCCGTGGATGGGGCGGTAGAGACCCAGTACTTC	CASSSPVDGAVETQYF
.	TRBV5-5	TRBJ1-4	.	TGTGCCAGCAGCGTGCAGTGGGACGAAAAACTGTTTTTT	CASSVQWDEKLFF
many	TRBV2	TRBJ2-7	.	TGTGCCAGCAGTGATTCCAGGGCCTACGAGCAGTACTTC	CASSDSRAYEQYF
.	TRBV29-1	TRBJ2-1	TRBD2	TGCAGCGTTGGCGGCGGGAGGGCCACCTTTGACATAAAGGAGCAGTTCTTC	CSVGGGRATFDIKEQFF
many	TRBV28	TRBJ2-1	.	TGTGCCAGCAGTGGGGATGAGCAGTTCTTC	CASSGDEQFF
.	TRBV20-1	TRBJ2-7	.	TGCAGTGCTAATGACGGCTCCTACGAGCAGTACTTC	CSANDGSYEQYF
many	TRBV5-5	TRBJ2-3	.	TGTGCCAGCAGCTGGACGGAGATCACAGATACGCAGTATTTT	CASSWTEITDTQYF
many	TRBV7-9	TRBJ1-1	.	TGTGCCAGCAGCTTCCTTCCACTGACAGCGAACACTGAAGCTTTCTTT	CASSFLPLTANTEAFF
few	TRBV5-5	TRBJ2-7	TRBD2	TGTGCCAGCAGCTTCACGCGGGAGTTACTCTACGAGCAGTACTTC	CASSFTRELLYEQYF
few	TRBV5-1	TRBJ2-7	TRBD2	TGCGCCAGCAGCTCCGGACTAGCGGGAGTCAACGAGCAGTACTTC	CASSSGLAGVNEQYF
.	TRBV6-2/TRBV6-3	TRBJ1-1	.	TGTGCCAGCACCCCCGGAACTGAAGCTTTCTTT	CASTPGTEAFF
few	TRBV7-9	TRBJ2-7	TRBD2	TGTGCCAGCAGCATCGTCGGGACTAGCTCTCACGAGCAGTACTTC	CASSIVGTSSHEQYF
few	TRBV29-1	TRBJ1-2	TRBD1	TGCAGCGTTGAACCCGGGACAGGGGGCGATCTCTGGGGCTACACCTTC	CSVEPGTGGDLWGYTF
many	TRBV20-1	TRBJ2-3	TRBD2	TGCAGTGCTAGAAATAGCGGGACTAGCACAGATACGCAGTATTTT	CSARNSGTSTDTQYF
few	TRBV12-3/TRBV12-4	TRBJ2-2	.	TGTGCCAGCAGTTTTAGGGCGGGACCTACCGGGGAGCTGTTTTTT	CASSFRAGPTGELFF
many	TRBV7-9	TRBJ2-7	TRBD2	TGTGCCAGCAGCCCCGGGGGGGACGAGCAGTACTTC	CASSPGGDEQYF
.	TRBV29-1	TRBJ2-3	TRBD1	TGCAGCGTTGAAGGGGCCAGACAGGGGACCACAGATACGCAGTATTTT	CSVEGARQGTTDTQYF
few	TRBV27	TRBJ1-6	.	TGTGCCAGCAGTCCCTGGACCCCTCTTGCCTATAATTCACCCCTCCACTTT	CASSPWTPLAYNSPLHF
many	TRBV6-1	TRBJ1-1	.	TGTGCCAGCAGTGAACCCGACGGGAACACTGAAGCTTTCTTT	CASSEPDGNTEAFF
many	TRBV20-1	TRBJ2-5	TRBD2	TGCAGTGCCACCGGGGGAGGGGATGAGACCCAGTACTTC	CSATGGGDETQYF
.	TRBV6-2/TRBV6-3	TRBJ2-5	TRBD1	TGTGCCAGTAGGACAGGAGCAGAGACCCAGTACTTC	CASRTGAETQYF
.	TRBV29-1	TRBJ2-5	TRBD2	TGCAGCGTCGCCCATACTAGCGACGGGACCCAGTACTTC	CSVAHTSDGTQYF
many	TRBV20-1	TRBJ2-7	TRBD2	TGCAGTGCTGGGGGGACTAGCGGATACGAGCAGTACTTC	CSAGGTSGYEQYF
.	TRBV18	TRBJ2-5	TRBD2	TGTGCCAGCTCACCAACTAGCGACTCCCGCCAAGAGACCCAGTACTTC	CASSPTSDSRQETQYF
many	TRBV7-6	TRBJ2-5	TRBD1	TGTGCCAGCAGCTTGGTCCGGGACAGGGGAGAGACCCAGTACTTC	CASSLVRDRGETQYF